This T cell receptor beta chain was captured in a study of PD-L1 blockade in urothelial cancer. About the study: When patients started atezolizumab around 2014, it was given at 1,200 mg intravenously every 3 weeks. Blood was evaluated 3 weeks (second dose) and 6 weeks after therapy began. Individuals in the cohort had been given 0 to 3 earlier chemotherapy regimens.

CDR1 and CDR2 (germline): SGHRS, YFSETQ. V shed 3 bases and J 0 bases; nucleotides not matched to a gene: 5. This CDR3 has 16 amino acids. Time point meaning: peripheral blood 6 weeks after treatment start. Profiled with immunoSEQ multiplex PCR; TCRdb holds only in-frame clones, not every one. The sample holds roughly 100,000 clones; around four fifths are singletons and the top ten take approximately 8.4%. The sample consisted of PBMCs, taken around atezolizumab (anti-PD-L1) treatment. This sequence originates from a man in his 70s with urothelial cancer. The rearrangement links TRBV5-1 to TRBJ2-1; 8 bases line up with TRBD2. The DNA of the CDR3 is TGCGCCAGCAGCTGGACTAGCACGAGCTCCTACAATGAGCAGTTCTTC. Protein: CASSWTSTSSYNEQFF. Filled out from reference TRBV5-1 and TRBJ2-1, the complete variable domain reads KAGVTQTPRYLIKTRGQQVTLSCSPISGHRSVSWYQQTPGQGLQFLFEYFSETQRNKGNFPGRFSGRQFSNSRSEMNVSTLELGDSALYLCASSWTSTSSYNEQFFGPGTRLTVL.